This T cell receptor (beta chain) derives from a study of beta chain features in type 1 diabetes. Across the whole study: Examination of sorted cells across all samples involved 98,000,000 or so cells. Study-wide results and limits: There was a moderate but significant shortening of TCRB CDR3s in all four CD4+ subsets of Type 1 diabetes patients. Patients with type 1 diabetes carried fewer insertions and had more deletions at their VDJ junctions. Patients and controls would share equally any PCR tilt toward shorter templates.

Of note for this clone: Its antigen is not known.

This CDR3 is built from 14 residues. Germline V gene lookup returns CDR1 SGHRS and CDR2 YFSETQ. The V and J ends lost 0 bases and 2 bases, in that order; junction bases with no gene match: 1. As every portion of the isolated RNA was reverse transcribed, the sequencing read expressed TCRB transcripts. Regulatory, naive and central memory T cell samples averaged around 3.6 million reads. The repertoire was sequenced with immunoSEQ multiplex PCR; TCRdb's copy has only in-frame clones and lacks some. The profile shows 300,000 to 350,000 clones, approximately 12% of them singletons. The chain couples TRBV5-1 to TRBJ1-2; 7 bases agree with TRBD1. The specimen was naive CD4+ T cells from blood. This receptor was identified in a woman aged 18-29 years with type 1 diabetes. CDR3 amino acids: CASSLATGNYGYTF. In DNA, the CDR3 is TGCGCCAGCAGCTTGGCGACAGGGAACTATGGCTACACCTTC.